This section outlines one TCR beta chain sequence together with its context. The target antigen is unknown. Template switching by 5'RACE produced TCR cDNA, adding a universal primer site and UMIs. TCRdb re-called the 5' RACE reads through MiXCR, storing one row per CDR3 protein. This sample has about 330,000 distinct CDR3 sequences, with 8% to 9.5% found just once. This entry belongs to a study of T cells after yellow fever vaccination. Study context: Fractions of limited cellularity were prepared by means of SMART-Seq v4 Ultra Low Input.

General study findings and limits: Clones that expanded after primary vaccination mostly reappeared after the booster (nearly 98% CD4, approximately 85% CD8). Abundant clonotypes from the bulk population could get into FACS-sorted repertoires as contaminants.

The TCR sequence derives from a man younger than 30 who received the YFV17D yellow fever vaccine. This specimen consisted of PBMCs, obtained roughly 47 days after the first yellow fever vaccination.

Here the CDR3 DNA reads TGCAGTGCCAGGACAAACTATGGCTACACCTTC. It yields the protein CSARTNYGYTF. The chain links TRBV20-1 to TRBJ1-2, with TRBD1 as a possible D gene (5 bases). Trimming took off 6 bases at V and 2 bases at J, with 7 bases between the two ends. The CDR3 extends over 11 amino acids. Germline CDR1 is DFQATT and CDR2 is SNEGSKA (reference sequence).